The T cell receptor (beta chain) under discussion was sequenced for a study of shared clonotypes between healthy human individuals. About the research overall: Serving as donors were a couple of women and a few men, whose ages spanned 18 to 49. CD8 memory received one plate per donor, CD8 naive two, CD4 memory three and CD4 naive three.

The repertoire was sequenced with immunoSEQ multiplex PCR; TCRdb's copy has only in-frame clones and lacks some. The data hold over a million clones, with roughly 96% observed a single time. The donors, healthy adults who were HIV-negative, had experienced no recent acute infections or vaccinations. The CDR3 is 13 residues long. Germline values: CDR1 SEHNR, CDR2 FQNEAQ (reference sequence). V lost 4 bases to trimming and J lost 2 bases, with 6 bases between them. This clonotype originated in a man aged 25 to 45 in good health. This chain joins TRBV7-9 and TRBJ2-1; D not certain. The specimen sequenced was naive CD4+ T cells sorted from blood. Subset: CD45RA+ positively selected. CDR3 amino acids: CASSWSAYNEQFF. CDR3 nucleotides: TGTGCCAGCAGCTGGTCGGCCTACAATGAGCAGTTCTTC.